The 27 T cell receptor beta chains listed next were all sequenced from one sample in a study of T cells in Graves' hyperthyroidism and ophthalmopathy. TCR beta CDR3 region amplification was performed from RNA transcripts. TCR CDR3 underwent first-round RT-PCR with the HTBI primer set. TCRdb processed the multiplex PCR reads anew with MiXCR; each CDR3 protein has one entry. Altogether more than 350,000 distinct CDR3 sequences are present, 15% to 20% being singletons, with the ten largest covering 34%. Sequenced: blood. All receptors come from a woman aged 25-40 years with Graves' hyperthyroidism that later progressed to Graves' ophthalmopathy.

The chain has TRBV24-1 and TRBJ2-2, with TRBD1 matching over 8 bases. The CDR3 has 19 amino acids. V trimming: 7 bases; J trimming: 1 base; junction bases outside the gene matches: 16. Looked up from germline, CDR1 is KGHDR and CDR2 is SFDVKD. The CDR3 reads CATSHVGTGSSVNTGELFF. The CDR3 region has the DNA TGTGCCACCAGCCACGTGGGGACAGGTTCCTCTGTGAACACCGGGGAGCTGTTTTTT.

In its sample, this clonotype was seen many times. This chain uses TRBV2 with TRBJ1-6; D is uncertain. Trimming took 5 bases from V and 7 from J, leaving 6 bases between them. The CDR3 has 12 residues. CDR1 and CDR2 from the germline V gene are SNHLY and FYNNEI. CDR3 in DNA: TGTGCCAGCAGTTGGCGAAATTCACCCCTCCACTTT. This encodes CASSWRNSPLHF.

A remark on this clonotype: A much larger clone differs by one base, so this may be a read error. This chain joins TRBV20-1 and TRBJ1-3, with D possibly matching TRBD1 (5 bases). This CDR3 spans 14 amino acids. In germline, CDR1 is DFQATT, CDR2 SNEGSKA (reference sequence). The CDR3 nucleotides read TGCAGTGCAATCCAGGGTGTAACTGGAAACACCATAGATTTT. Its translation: CSAIQGVTGNTIDF.

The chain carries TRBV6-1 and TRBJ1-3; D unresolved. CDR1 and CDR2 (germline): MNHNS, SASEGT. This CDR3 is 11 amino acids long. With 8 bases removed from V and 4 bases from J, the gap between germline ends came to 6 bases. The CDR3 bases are TGTGCCAGCGGGAACGGAAACACCATATATTTT. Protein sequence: CASGNGNTIYF.

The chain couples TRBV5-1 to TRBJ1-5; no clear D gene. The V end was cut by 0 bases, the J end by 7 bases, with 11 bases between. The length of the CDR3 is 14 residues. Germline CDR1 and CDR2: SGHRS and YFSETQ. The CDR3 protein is CASSLEGRSQPQHF. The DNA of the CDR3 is TGCGCCAGCAGCTTGGAAGGGCGCTCACAGCCCCAGCATTTT.

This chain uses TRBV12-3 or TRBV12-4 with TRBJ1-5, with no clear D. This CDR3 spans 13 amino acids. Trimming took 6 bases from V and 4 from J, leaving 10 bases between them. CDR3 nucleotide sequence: TGTGCCAGCAGGTTGACCGAGAATCAGCCCCAGCATTTT. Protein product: CASRLTENQPQHF.

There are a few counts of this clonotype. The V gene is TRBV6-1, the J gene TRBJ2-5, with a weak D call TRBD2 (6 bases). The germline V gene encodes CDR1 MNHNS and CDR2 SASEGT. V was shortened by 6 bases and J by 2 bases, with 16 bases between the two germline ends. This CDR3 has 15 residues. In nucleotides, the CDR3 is TGTGCCAGCAGCACGGGAGATTATTCTCAAGAGACCCAGTACTTC. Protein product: CASSTGDYSQETQYF.

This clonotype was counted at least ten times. CDR3 nucleotide sequence: TGTGCCAGCAGCTCCCCCCCGGGACACCACTACGAGCAGTACTTC. Translating gives CASSSPPGHHYEQYF. This rearrangement joins TRBV7-9 to TRBJ2-7; the D gene is possibly TRBD1 (6 bases). Deletions cut 4 bases from V and 3 bases from J, with 16 bases between. This CDR3 contains 15 residues. The germline CDR1 and CDR2 sequences are SEHNR and FQNEAQ (reference sequence).

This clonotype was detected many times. CDR3 DNA: TGTGCCAGCAGCTTAGCGGGCCCCCCTAGGTCAGATACGCAGTATTTT. Encoded protein: CASSLAGPPRSDTQYF. J is TRBJ2-3 and V is TRBV7-2; D ambiguous. Trimming pared 0 bases from V and 4 bases from J, leaving 14 bases between. The CDR3 contains 16 residues. CDR1 and CDR2 (germline): SGHTA, FQGNSA.

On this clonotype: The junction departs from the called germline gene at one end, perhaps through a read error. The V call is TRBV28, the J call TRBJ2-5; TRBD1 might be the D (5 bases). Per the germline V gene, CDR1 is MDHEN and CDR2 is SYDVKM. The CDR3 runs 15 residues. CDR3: CATSPGQGGKETQYF. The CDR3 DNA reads TGTGCCACCAGTCCCGGCCAGGGTGGGAAAGAGACCCAGTACTTC. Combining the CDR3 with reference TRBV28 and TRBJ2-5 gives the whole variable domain DVKVTQSSRYLVKRTGEKVFLECVQDMDHENMFWYRQDPGLGLRLIYFSYDVKMKEKGDIPEGYSVSREKKERFSLILESASTNQTSMYLCATSPGQGGKETQYFGPGTRLLVL.

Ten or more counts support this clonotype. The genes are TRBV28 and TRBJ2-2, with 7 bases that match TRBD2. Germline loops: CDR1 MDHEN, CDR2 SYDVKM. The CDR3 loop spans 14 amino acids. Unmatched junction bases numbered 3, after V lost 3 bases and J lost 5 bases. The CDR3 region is CASSLGGFTGELFF. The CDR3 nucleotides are TGTGCCAGCAGTTTGGGAGGGTTTACCGGGGAGCTGTTTTTT.

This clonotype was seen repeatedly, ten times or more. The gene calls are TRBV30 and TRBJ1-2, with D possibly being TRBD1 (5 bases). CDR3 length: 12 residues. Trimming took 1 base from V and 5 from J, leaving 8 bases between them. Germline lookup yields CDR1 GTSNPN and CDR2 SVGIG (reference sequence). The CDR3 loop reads CAWSATAYGYTF. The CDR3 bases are TGTGCCTGGAGTGCGACAGCTTATGGCTACACCTTC.

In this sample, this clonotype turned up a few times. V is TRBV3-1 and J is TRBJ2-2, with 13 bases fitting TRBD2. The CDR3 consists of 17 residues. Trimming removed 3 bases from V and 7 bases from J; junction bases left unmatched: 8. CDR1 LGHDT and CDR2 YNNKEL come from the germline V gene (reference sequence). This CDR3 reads CASSHRTSGRINGELFF. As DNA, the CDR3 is TGTGCCAGCAGCCACAGGACTAGCGGGAGAATAAACGGGGAGCTGTTTTTT.

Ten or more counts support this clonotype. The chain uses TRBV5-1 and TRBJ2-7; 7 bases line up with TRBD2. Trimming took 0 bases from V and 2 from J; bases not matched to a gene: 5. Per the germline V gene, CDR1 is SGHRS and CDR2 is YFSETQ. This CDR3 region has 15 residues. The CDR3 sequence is CASSLEWGGTYEQYF. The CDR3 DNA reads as TGCGCCAGCAGCTTGGAGTGGGGGGGGACCTACGAGCAGTACTTC. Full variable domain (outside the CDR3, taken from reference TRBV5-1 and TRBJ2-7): KAGVTQTPRYLIKTRGQQVTLSCSPISGHRSVSWYQQTPGQGLQFLFEYFSETQRNKGNFPGRFSGRQFSNSRSEMNVSTLELGDSALYLCASSLEWGGTYEQYFGPGTRLTVT.

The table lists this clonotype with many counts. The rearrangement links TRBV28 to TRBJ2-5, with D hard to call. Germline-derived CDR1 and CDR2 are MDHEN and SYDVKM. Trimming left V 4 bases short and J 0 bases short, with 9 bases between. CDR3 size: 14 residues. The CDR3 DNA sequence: TGTGCCAGCAGTTCCTACGGGTACCAAGAGACCCAGTACTTC. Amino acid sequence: CASSSYGYQETQYF.

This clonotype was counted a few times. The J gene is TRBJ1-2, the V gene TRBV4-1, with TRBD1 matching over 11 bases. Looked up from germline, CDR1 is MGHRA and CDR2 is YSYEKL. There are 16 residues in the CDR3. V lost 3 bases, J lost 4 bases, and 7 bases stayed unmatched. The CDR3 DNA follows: TGCGCCAGCAGCCAGGGTGGACAGGGGGCCAGCTATGGCTACACCTTC. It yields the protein CASSQGGQGASYGYTF.

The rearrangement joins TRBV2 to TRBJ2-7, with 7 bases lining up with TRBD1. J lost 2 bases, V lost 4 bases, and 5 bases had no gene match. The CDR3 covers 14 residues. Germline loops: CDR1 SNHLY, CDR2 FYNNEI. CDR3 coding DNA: TGTGCCAGCAGTGTGAACAGGGGCCCCTACGAGCAGTACTTC. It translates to CASSVNRGPYEQYF.

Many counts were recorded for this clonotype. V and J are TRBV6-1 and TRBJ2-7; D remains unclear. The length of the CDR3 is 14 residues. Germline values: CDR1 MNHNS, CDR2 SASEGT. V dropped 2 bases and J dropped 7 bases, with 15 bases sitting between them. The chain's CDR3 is CASSESPPPGEQYF. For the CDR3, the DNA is TGTGCCAGCAGTGAAAGTCCCCCTCCCGGGGAGCAGTACTTC.

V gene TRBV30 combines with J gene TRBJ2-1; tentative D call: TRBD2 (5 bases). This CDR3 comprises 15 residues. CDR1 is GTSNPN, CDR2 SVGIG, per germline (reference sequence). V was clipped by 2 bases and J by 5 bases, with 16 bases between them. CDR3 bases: TGTGCCTGGAGTTCCTGGCGGACTGAAAACAATGAGCAGTTCTTC. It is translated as CAWSSWRTENNEQFF.

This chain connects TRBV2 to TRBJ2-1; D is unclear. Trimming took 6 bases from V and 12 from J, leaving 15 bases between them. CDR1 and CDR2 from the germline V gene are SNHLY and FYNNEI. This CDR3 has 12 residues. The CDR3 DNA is TGTGCCAGCAGCTTAAGTGGAGCTTGGCAGTTCTTC. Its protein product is CASSLSGAWQFF.

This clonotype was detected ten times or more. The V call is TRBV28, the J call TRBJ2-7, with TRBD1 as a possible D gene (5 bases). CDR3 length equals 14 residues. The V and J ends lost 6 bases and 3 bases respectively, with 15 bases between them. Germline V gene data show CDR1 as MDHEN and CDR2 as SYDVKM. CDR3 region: CASRRLETGYEQYF. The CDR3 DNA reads TGTGCCAGCAGACGACTCGAAACAGGCTACGAGCAGTACTTC.

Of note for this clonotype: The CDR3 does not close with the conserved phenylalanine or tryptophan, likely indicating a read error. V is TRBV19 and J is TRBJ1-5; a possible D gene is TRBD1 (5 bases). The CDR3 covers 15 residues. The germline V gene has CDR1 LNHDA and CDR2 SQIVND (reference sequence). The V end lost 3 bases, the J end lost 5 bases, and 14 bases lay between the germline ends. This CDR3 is CASSIGTQGHQPQHL. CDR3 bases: TGTGCCAGTAGTATCGGGACGCAGGGCCATCAGCCCCAGCATCTT.

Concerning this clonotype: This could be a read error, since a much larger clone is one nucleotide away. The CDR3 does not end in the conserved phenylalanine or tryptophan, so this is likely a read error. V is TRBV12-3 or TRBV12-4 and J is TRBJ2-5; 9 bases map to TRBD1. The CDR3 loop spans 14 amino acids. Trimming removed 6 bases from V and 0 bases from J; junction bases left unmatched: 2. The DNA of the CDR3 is TGTGCCAGCAGGGGACAGGGCAACCAAGAGACCCAGTACTTA. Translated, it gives CASRGQGNQETQYL.

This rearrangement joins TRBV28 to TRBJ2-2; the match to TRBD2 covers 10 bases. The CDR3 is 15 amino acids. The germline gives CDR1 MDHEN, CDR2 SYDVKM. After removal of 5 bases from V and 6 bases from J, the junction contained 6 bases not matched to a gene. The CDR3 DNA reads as TGTGCCAGCAGTGAGAGCGGGAGGGTATCCGGGGAGCTGTTTTTT. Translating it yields CASSESGRVSGELFF.

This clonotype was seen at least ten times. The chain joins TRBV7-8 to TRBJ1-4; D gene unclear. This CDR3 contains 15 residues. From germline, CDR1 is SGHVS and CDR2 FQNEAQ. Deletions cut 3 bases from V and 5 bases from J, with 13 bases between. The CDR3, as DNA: TGTGCCAGCAGCTTTCTCGAAGGGTCCAATGAAAAACTGTTTTTT. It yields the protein CASSFLEGSNEKLFF. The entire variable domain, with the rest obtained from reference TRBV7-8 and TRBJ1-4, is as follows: GAGVSQSPRYKVAKRGQDVALRCDPISGHVSLFWYQQALGQGPEFLTYFQNEAQLDKSGLPSDRFFAERPEGSVSTLKIQRTQQEDSAVYLCASSFLEGSNEKLFFGSGTQLSVL.

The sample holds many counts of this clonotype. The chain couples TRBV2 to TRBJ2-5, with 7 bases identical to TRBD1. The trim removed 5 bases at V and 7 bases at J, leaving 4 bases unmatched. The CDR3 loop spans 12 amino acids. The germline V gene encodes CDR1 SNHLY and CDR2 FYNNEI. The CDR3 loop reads CASSLPGGTQYF. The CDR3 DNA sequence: TGTGCCAGCAGTTTGCCAGGGGGGACCCAGTACTTC.

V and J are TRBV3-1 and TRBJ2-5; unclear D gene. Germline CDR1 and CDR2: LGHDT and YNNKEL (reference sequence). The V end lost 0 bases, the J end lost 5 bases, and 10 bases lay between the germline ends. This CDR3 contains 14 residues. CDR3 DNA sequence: TGTGCCAGCAGCCAAGATCTCGGACGGGAGACCCAGTACTTC. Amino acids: CASSQDLGRETQYF.